This is a list of T cell receptor beta chains from one sample in a study of blood T cell repertoires in COVID-19. Sequenced by immunoSEQ multiplex PCR; TCRdb stores in-frame clones only, minus some. The sample has under 450,000 clones, roughly 86% seen once. What was sequenced was peripheral blood. The receptor set was obtained from a human donor with acute or convalescent COVID-19. The donor label of this sample is uncertain. Both conserved end residues are trimmed from each CDR3.

V gene	J gene	CDR3 protein
TRBV6-5	TRBJ1-6	ASRPEGARNSPLH
TRBV28	TRBJ1-5	ASSPRGRSNQPQH
TRBV18	TRBJ1-1	ASSYSGTYTEAF
TRBV30	TRBJ1-1	AWRLDRVGSVAF
TRBV5-5	TRBJ2-6	ASSLAPDSYSGANVLT
TRBV5-1	TRBJ2-5	ASSLEAGVRETQY
TRBV11-2	TRBJ2-7	ASSSGQGEQY
TRBV21-1	TRBJ2-3	ASSKQGRTQY
TRBV6-6	TRBJ1-1	ASRQGSNTEAF
TRBV7-9	TRBJ2-6	ASSNSAAGANVLT
TRBV7-2	TRBJ1-1	ASSRQIRNTEAF
TRBV6-6	TRBJ1-5	ASSYGSGNQPQH
TRBV2	TRBJ2-3	ASIKTGSGTDTQY
TRBV4-2	TRBJ1-1	ASSLQDINTEAF
TRBV6-5	TRBJ1-6	ASSYTGQGRSPLH
TRBV29-1	TRBJ2-5	SVQTSGESGTQY
TRBV7-2	TRBJ2-7	ASSWDSSSYEQY
TRBV7-2	TRBJ2-1	ASSLAGLGNEQF
TRBV6-5	TRBJ1-6	ASVEHGPGSPLH
TRBV5-5	TRBJ1-2	ASRPGTDNYGYT
TRBV10-3	TRBJ1-5	AISRDLSNQPQH
TRBV7-6	TRBJ2-1	ASSYAEPGLHGYEQF
TRBV28	TRBJ1-1	ASSLWGRNTEAF
TRBV2	TRBJ1-2	ASSAGTGVYGYT
TRBV30	TRBJ1-1	AWSRGTGTEAF